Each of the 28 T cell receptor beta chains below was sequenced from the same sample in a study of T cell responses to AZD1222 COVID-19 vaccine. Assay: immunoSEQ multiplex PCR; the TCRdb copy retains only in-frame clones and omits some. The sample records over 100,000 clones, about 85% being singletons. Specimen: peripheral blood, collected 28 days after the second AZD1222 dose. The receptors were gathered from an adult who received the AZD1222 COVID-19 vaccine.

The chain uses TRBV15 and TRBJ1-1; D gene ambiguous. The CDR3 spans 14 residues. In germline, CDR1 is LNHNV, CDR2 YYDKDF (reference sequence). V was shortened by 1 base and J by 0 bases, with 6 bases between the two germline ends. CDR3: CATSRGGVNTEAFF. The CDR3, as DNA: TGTGCCACCAGCAGAGGTGGAGTGAACACTGAAGCTTTCTTT.

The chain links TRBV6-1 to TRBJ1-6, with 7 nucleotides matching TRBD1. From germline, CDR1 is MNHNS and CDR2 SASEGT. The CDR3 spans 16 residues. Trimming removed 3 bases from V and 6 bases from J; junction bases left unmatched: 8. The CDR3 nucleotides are TGTGCCAGCAGTGACAGGGGGGACAGCTTTAATTCACCCCTCCACTTT. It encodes CASSDRGDSFNSPLHF.

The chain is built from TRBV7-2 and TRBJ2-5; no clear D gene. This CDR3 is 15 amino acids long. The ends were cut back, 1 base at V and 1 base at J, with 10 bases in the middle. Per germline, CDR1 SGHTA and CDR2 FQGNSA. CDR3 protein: CASSLEGLVQETQYF. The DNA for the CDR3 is TGTGCCAGCAGCTTAGAGGGTTTGGTCCAAGAGACCCAGTACTTC.

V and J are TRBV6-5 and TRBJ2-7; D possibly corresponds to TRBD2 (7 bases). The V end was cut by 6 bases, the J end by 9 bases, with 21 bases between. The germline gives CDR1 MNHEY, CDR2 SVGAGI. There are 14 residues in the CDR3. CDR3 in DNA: TGTGCCAGCAGGGCGGGGGACACGGCTACGCTGCAGTACTTC. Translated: CASRAGDTATLQYF.

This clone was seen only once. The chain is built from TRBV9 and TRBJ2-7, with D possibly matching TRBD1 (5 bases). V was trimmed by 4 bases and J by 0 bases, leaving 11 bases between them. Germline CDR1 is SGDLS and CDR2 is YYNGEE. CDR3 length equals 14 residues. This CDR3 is CASSPRQSSYEQYF. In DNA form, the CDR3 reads TGTGCCAGCAGCCCCCGACAGAGCTCCTACGAGCAGTACTTC.

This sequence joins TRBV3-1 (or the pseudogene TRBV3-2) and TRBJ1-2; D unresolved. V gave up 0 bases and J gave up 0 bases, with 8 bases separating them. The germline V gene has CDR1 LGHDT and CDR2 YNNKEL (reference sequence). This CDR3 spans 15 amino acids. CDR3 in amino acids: CASSQEYGANYGYTF. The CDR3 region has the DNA TGTGCCAGCAGCCAAGAATATGGGGCTAACTATGGCTACACCTTC.

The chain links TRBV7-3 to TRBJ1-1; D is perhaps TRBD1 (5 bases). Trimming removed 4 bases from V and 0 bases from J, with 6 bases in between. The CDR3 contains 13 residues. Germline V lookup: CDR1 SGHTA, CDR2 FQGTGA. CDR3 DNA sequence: TGTGCCAGCAGCTCGACAGTGAACACTGAAGCTTTCTTT. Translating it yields CASSSTVNTEAFF.

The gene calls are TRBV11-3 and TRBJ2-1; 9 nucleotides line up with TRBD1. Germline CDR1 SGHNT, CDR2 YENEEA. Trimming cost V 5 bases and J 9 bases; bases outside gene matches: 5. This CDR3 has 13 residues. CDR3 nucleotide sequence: TGTGCCAGCAGCGCCGGGACAGGGTTTGAGCAGTTCTTC. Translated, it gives CASSAGTGFEQFF. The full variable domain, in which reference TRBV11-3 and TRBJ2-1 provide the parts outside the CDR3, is EAGVVQSPRYKIIEKKQPVAFWCNPISGHNTLYWYLQNLGQGPELLIRYENEEAVDDSQLPKDRFSAERLKGVDSTLKIQPAELGDSAVYLCASSAGTGFEQFFGPGTRLTVL.

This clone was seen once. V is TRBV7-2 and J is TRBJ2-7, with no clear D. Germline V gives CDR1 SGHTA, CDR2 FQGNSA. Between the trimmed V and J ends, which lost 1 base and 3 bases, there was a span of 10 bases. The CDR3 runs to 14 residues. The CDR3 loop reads CASSLVGRNYEQYF. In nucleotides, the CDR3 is TGTGCCAGCAGCTTAGTAGGGCGGAACTACGAGCAGTACTTC.

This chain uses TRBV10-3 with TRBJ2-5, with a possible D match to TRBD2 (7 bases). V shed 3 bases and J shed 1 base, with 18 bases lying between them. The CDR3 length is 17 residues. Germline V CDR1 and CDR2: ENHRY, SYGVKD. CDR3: CAISDIRGGALQETQYF. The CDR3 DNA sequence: TGTGCCATCAGTGATATAAGGGGGGGCGCCCTCCAAGAGACCCAGTACTTC.

For the CDR3, the DNA is TGCGCCAGCAGCTCCAGGGGGCATACTAATGAAAAACTGTTTTTT. Translating gives CASSSRGHTNEKLFF. V and J are TRBV5-1 and TRBJ1-4; 8 bases fit TRBD1. The J segment lost 2 bases and the V segment lost 3 bases, leaving 3 bases of the junction unmatched. Germline CDR1 and CDR2: SGHRS and YFSETQ. The CDR3 is made up of 15 amino acids.

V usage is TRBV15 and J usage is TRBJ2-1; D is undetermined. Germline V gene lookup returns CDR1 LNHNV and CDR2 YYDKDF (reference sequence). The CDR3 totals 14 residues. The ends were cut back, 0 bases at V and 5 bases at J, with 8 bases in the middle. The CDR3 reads CATSREVHDNEQFF. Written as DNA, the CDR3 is TGTGCCACCAGCAGAGAAGTCCACGACAATGAGCAGTTCTTC.

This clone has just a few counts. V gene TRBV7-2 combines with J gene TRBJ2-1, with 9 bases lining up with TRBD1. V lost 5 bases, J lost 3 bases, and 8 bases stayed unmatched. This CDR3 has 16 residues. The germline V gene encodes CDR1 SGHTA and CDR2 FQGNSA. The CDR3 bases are TGTGCCAGCAGCCCTTCCGGGACAGGGAACTACAATGAGCAGTTCTTC. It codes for CASSPSGTGNYNEQFF.

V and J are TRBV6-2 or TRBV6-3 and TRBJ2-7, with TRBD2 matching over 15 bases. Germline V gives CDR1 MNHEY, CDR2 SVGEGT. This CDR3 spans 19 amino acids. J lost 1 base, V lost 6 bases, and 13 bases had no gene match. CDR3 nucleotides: TGTGCCAGCAGCACCCGGGGGACTAGCGGGGGGACAGGTTCCTACGAGCAGTACTTC. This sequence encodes CASSTRGTSGGTGSYEQYF.

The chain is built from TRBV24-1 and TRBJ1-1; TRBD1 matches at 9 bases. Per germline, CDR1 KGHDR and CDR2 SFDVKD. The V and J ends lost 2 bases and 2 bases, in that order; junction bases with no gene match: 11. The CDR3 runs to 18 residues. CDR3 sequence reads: CATSDSAGQGPSNTEAFF. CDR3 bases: TGTGCCACCAGTGATTCCGCGGGACAGGGACCCTCTAACACTGAAGCTTTCTTT.

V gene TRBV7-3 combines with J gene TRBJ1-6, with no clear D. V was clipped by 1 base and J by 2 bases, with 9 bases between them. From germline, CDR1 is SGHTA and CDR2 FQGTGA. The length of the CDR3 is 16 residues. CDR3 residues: CASSLNRSTYNSPLHF. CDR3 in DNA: TGTGCCAGCAGCTTAAACAGATCGACCTATAATTCACCCCTCCACTTT.

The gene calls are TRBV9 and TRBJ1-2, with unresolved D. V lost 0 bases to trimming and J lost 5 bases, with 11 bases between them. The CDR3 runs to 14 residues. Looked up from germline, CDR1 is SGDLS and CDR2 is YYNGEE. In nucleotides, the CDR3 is TGTGCCAGCAGCGTAGGCAACAGTCTATATGGCTACACCTTC. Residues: CASSVGNSLYGYTF.

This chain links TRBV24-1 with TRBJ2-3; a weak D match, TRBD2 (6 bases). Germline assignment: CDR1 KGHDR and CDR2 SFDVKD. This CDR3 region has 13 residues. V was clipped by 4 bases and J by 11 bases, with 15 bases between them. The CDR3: CATSDPGTLQQYF. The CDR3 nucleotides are TGTGCCACCAGTGACCCCGGGACTCTCCAGCAGTATTTT.

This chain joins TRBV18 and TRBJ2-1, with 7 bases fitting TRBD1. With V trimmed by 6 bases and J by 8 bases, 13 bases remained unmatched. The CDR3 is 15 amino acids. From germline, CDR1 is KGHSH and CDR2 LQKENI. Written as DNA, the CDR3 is TGTGCCAGCTCCCTTAGACAGGGATTTCTCGATGAGCAGTTCTTC. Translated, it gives CASSLRQGFLDEQFF.

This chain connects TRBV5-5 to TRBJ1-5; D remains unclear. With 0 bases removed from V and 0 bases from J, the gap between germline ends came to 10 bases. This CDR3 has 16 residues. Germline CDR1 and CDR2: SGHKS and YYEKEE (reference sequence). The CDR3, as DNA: TGTGCCAGCAGCTTGGGTGTATTTAATAGCAATCAGCCCCAGCATTTT. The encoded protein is CASSLGVFNSNQPQHF.

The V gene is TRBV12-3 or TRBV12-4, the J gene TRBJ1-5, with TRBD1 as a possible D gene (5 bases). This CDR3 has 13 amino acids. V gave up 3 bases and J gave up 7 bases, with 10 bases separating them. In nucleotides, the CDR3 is TGTGCCAGCAGTTTGGGGGGAATGCAGCCCCAGCATTTT. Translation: CASSLGGMQPQHF.

CDR3 amino acids: CASRGSPGGLNEQYF. CDR3 bases: TGTGCCAGCAGGGGTTCTCCGGGGGGTTTAAACGAGCAGTACTTC. V gene TRBV6-5 combines with J gene TRBJ2-7, with 7 bases matching TRBD2. Germline V lookup: CDR1 MNHEY, CDR2 SVGAGI. The CDR3 is 15 residues long. V lost 6 bases, J lost 5 bases, and 13 bases stayed unmatched.

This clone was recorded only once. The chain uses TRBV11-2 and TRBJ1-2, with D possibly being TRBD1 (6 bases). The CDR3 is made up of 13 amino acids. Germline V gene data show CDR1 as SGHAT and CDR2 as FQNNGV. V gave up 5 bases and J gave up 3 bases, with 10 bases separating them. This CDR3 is CASSRQEYYGYTF. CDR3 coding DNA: TGTGCCAGCAGCCGACAGGAGTACTATGGCTACACCTTC.

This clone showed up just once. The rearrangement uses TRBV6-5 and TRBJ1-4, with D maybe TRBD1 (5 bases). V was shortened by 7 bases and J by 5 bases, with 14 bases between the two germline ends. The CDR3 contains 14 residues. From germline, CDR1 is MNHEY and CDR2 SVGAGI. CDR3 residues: CASTQGAQNEKLFF. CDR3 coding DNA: TGTGCCAGCACCCAGGGCGCCCAGAATGAAAAACTGTTTTTT.

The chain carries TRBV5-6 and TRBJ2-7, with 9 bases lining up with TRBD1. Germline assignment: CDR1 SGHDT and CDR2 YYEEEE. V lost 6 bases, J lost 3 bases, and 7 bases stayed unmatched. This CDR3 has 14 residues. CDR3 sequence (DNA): TGTGCCAGCACCGGGACAGGGAGGCTCTACGAGCAGTACTTC. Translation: CASTGTGRLYEQYF. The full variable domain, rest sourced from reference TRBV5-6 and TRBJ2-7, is DAGVTQSPTHLIKTRGQQVTLRCSPKSGHDTVSWYQQALGQGPQFIFQYYEEEERQRGNFPDRFSGHQFPNYSSELNVNALLLGDSALYLCASTGTGRLYEQYFGPGTRLTVT.

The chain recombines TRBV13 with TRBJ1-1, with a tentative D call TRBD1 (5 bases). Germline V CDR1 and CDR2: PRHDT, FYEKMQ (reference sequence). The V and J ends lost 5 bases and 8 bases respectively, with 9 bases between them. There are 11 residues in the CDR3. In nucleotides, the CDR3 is TGTGCCAGCAGCCTTGGGGGAGAAGCTTTCTTT. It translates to CASSLGGEAFF.

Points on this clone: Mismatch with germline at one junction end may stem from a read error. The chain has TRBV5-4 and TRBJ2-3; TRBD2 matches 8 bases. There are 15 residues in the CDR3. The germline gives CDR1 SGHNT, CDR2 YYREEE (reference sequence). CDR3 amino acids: CATSAGGSSTDTQYF. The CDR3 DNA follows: TGTGCCACCAGCGCGGGGGGCTCAAGCACAGATACGCAGTATTTT.

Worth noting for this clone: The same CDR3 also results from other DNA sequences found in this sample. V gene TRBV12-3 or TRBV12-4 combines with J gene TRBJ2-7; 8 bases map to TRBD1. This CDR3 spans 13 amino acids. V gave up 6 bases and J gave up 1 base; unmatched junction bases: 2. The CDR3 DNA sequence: TGTGCCAGCAGACGACAGGGGTCCTACGAGCAGTACTTC. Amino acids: CASRRQGSYEQYF.